Sequencing of this T cell receptor (beta chain) was carried out in a study of OX40 agonist ivuxolimab in advanced cancers. On the study more broadly: Earlier anti-PD-1, anti-PD-L1 or anti-CTLA-4 therapy was permitted; roughly 40% had received some.

The CDR3 has 13 amino acids. V was shortened by 4 bases and J by 5 bases, with 11 bases between the two germline ends. CDR1 and CDR2 (germline): MGHRA, YSYEKL. The repertoire was sequenced with immunoSEQ multiplex PCR; TCRdb's copy has only in-frame clones and lacks some. The table includes roughly 90,000 clones, just over 90% detected once. Autoimmune disease history or systemic immunosuppression meant exclusion. This clone came up once. The sequencing here drew on CD4+ or CD8+ T cells sorted from blood, taken in a trial of the OX40 agonist ivuxolimab. The TCR originated in an adult with an advanced solid tumor such as melanoma, head and neck, liver or kidney cancer. The chain carries TRBV4-1 and TRBJ2-5; D gene unclear. CDR3: CASSLAGPETQYF. For the CDR3, the DNA is TGCGCCAGCAGCCTGGCTGGGCCCGAGACCCAGTACTTC.